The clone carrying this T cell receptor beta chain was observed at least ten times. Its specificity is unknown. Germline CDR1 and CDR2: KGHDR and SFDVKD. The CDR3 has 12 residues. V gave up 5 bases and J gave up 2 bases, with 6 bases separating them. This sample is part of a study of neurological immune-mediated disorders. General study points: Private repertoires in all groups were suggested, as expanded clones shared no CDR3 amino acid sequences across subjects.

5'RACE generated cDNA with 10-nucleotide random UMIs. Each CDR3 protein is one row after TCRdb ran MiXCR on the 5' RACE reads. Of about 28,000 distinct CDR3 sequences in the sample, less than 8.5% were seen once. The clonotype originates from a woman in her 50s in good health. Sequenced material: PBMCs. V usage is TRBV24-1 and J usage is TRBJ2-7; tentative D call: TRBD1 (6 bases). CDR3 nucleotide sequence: TGTGCCACCAGTGGGACAGCCTACGAGCAGTACTTC. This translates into CATSGTAYEQYF.